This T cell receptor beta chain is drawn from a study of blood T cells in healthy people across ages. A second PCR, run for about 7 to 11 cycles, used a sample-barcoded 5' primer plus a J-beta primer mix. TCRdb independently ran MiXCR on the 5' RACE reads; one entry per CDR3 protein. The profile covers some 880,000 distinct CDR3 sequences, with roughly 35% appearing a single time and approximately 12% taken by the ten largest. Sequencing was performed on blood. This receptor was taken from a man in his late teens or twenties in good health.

CDR3 bases: TGCGCCAGCACCTCCGGGACCTCCGTAGATGAGCAGTTCTTC. Protein sequence: CASTSGTSVDEQFF. The chain links TRBV5-1 to TRBJ2-1; D tentatively fits TRBD1 or TRBD2 (5 bases each). The V gene lost 6 bases and the J gene lost 8 bases, with 18 bases spanning the gap. The CDR3 runs to 14 residues. Germline V CDR1 and CDR2: SGHRS, YFSETQ.